These 8 T cell receptor beta chains were all obtained from the same sample, sequenced in a study of blood T cell repertoires in COVID-19. The table came from immunoSEQ multiplex PCR; TCRdb's copy has only in-frame clones and leaves some out. The sample comprises roughly 32,000 clones, about nine tenths of which are singletons, and 3% to 4.5% rests with the top ten. Sequenced: peripheral blood. All receptors derive from a man aged 60 to 69 with acute or convalescent COVID-19.

The CDR3 DNA follows: TGTGCCAGCAGCAACCGGGGAACCGGGGAGCTGTTTTTT. Its translation: CASSNRGTGELFF. V usage is TRBV21-1 and J usage is TRBJ2-2; the table names TRBD2, a call not compared with the DNA. TRBV21-1 is deemed a pseudogene. CDR3 length: 13 amino acids.

V usage is TRBV5-1 and J usage is TRBJ2-3, with a possible D match to TRBD2 (6 bases). Germline V CDR1 and CDR2: SGHRS, YFSETQ. V was shortened by 1 base and J by 1 base, with 16 bases between the two germline ends. This CDR3 has 17 residues. The CDR3 reads CASSLLEAGGGTDTQYF. In DNA, the CDR3 is TGCGCCAGCAGCTTGTTGGAAGCAGGCGGGGGCACAGATACGCAGTATTTT.

The genes are TRBV4-2 and TRBJ1-3; D ambiguous. With 4 bases removed from V and 0 bases from J, the gap between germline ends came to 19 bases. Germline V gives CDR1 LGHNA, CDR2 YNFKEQ. The CDR3 has 18 residues. CDR3 nucleotide sequence: TGTGCCAGCAGCCCAAGGGTAGGAGGTTGGAGCTCTGGAAACACCATATATTTT. Its translation is CASSPRVGGWSSGNTIYF.

This chain uses TRBV19 with TRBJ2-7; D is perhaps TRBD1 (6 bases). Germline V CDR1 and CDR2: LNHDA, SQIVND (reference sequence). V was clipped by 1 base and J by 5 bases, with 9 bases between them. The CDR3 extends over 13 amino acids. DNA of the CDR3: TGTGCCAGTAGTATAGTACAGGGTAACGAGCAGTACTTC. It encodes CASSIVQGNEQYF.

DNA of the CDR3: TGTGCCAGCAGCTGGGACCCGGACAGGTTCTCCTACAATGAGCAGTTCTTC. Translation gives CASSWDPDRFSYNEQFF. This rearrangement joins TRBV5-4 to TRBJ2-1; TRBD1 matches at 7 bases. J gave up 0 bases and V 3 bases, and 9 bases lay outside the gene matches. The CDR3 runs to 17 residues. Germline V gene data show CDR1 as SGHNT and CDR2 as YYREEE (reference sequence).

This clone was picked up a small number of times. The chain links TRBV29-1 to TRBJ2-1; D perhaps matches TRBD2 (5 bases). Trimming pared 2 bases from V and 4 bases from J, leaving 9 bases between. The V gene's germline CDR1 is SQVTM and CDR2 ANQGSEA. The CDR3 is made up of 13 amino acids. The CDR3 DNA reads TGCAGCGTTGAAAATCGGGGTTACAATGAGCAGTTCTTC. This gives the protein CSVENRGYNEQFF.

V gene TRBV6-5 combines with J gene TRBJ2-7, with 8 bases identical to TRBD2. This CDR3 is built from 16 residues. V shed 2 bases, J shed 0 bases, and the junction held 6 bases outside the gene matches. The germline gives CDR1 MNHEY, CDR2 SVGAGI. CDR3 coding DNA: TGTGCCAGCAGTTACACGGCCGGGACTAGCTCCTACGAGCAGTACGTC. This codes for CASSYTAGTSSYEQYV.

The J gene is TRBJ2-1, the V gene TRBV11-3; TRBD1 is a possible D gene (5 bases). Germline CDR1 reads SGHNT; CDR2 reads YENEEA. The CDR3 loop spans 14 amino acids. Trimming left V 4 bases short and J 8 bases short, with 15 bases between. CDR3 amino acids: CASSSGQFSDEQFF. The CDR3 coding sequence is TGTGCCAGCAGCTCAGGGCAATTTTCGGATGAGCAGTTCTTC. Full variable domain (rest looked up from reference TRBV11-3 and TRBJ2-1): EAGVVQSPRYKIIEKKQPVAFWCNPISGHNTLYWYLQNLGQGPELLIRYENEEAVDDSQLPKDRFSAERLKGVDSTLKIQPAELGDSAVYLCASSSGQFSDEQFFGPGTRLTVL.